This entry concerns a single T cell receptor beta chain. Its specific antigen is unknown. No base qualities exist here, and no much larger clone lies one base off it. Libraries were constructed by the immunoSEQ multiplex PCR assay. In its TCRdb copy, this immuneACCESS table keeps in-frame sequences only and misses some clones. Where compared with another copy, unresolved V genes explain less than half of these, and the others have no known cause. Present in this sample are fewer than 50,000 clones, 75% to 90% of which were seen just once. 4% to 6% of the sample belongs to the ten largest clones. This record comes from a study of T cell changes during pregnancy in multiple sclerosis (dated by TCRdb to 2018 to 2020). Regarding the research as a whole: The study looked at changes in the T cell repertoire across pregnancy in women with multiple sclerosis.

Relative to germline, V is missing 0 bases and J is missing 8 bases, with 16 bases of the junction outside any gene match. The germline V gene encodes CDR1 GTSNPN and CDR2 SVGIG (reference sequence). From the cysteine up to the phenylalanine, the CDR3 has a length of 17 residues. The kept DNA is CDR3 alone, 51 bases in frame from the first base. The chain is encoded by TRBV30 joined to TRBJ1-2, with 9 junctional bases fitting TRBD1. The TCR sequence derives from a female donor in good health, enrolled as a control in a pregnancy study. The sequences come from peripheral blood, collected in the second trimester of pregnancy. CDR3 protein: CAWSVTAGTGNGRGYTF. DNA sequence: TGTGCCTGGAGTGTAACGGCTGGGACAGGGAACGGGAGGGGCTACACCTTC.